This T cell receptor (beta chain) was documented in a study of identical twins. With no exceptions, donors were healthy Caucasians. This clonotype was found a few times. Its cognate antigen is unknown. The study, taken as a whole, reports: A lower insertion count was a feature of abundant cord blood beta clonotypes, with no such feature in memory repertoires.

TCRdb reprocessed the 5' RACE reads via MiXCR and lists one record per CDR3 protein. The table records around 480,000 distinct CDR3 sequences, roughly 13% of them present only once. These data also featured in a second study, about yellow fever vaccine responses in identical twins. From that paper: Vaccine T cell responses of twins reportedly seemed partly convergent and partly personalized.

This TCR was recovered from a woman between 18 and 30 years old in good health. The sequenced sample consisted of CD4+ T cells sorted from blood.

The CDR3 spells CASSLELAWGEAFF. CDR3 DNA: TGCGCCAGCAGCTTGGAATTGGCCTGGGGGGAAGCTTTCTTT. V usage is TRBV5-1 and J usage is TRBJ1-1; possibly TRBD1 for D (5 bases). Germline V lookup: CDR1 SGHRS, CDR2 YFSETQ. The CDR3 extends over 14 amino acids. With 0 bases removed from V and 8 bases from J, the gap between germline ends came to 14 bases.